Below, 26 T cell receptor beta chains from the same sample are listed, as sequenced in a study of blood T cell repertoires in COVID-19. Profiled with immunoSEQ multiplex PCR; TCRdb holds only in-frame clones, not every one. The sample holds 300,000 to 350,000 clones, around nine tenths seen once. Sequenced sample: peripheral blood. These receptors were collected from a woman between 65 and 79 years old with COVID-19, enrolled during active disease.

The V and J genes are TRBV7-9 and TRBJ2-3; D is perhaps TRBD2 (5 bases). V was cut by 5 bases and J by 2 bases, with 11 bases left in between. The CDR3 length is 14 residues. In germline, CDR1 is SEHNR, CDR2 FQNEAQ (reference sequence). CDR3 in DNA: TGTGCCAGCAGCCCCGACTACAACACAGATACGCAGTATTTT. Translating it yields CASSPDYNTDTQYF.

The chain is built from TRBV5-1 and TRBJ2-3; tentative D call: TRBD1 (5 bases). The CDR3 is 14 residues long. Per germline, CDR1 SGHRS and CDR2 YFSETQ. V was pared by 0 bases and J by 1 base, with 6 bases between. The CDR3 DNA is TGCGCCAGCAGCTTGGAGGGGCGCACAGATACGCAGTATTTT. It is translated as CASSLEGRTDTQYF.

This clone was seen more than once but under ten times. The chain employs TRBV5-4 and TRBJ1-1, with TRBD1 matching 7 bases. V lost 2 bases and J lost 0; bases outside the gene matches: 7. Germline loops: CDR1 SGHNT, CDR2 YYREEE (reference sequence). The CDR3 consists of 16 residues. The CDR3 DNA reads as TGTGCCAGCAGCTTACCGGGACAGAGCTTGAACACTGAAGCTTTCTTT. This codes for CASSLPGQSLNTEAFF.

The chain couples TRBV4-1 to TRBJ1-2; D gene unclear. With 0 bases removed from V and 4 bases from J, the gap between germline ends came to 12 bases. Germline V gene data show CDR1 as MGHRA and CDR2 as YSYEKL. This CDR3 spans 15 amino acids. The CDR3: CASSQDETVIYGYTF. For the CDR3, the DNA is TGCGCCAGCAGCCAAGATGAGACTGTTATCTATGGCTACACCTTC.

This chain links TRBV3-1 (or the pseudogene TRBV3-2) with TRBJ2-2; 8 bases align to TRBD2. CDR1 and CDR2 (germline): LGHDT, YNNKEL (reference sequence). The V and J ends lost 4 bases and 5 bases, in that order; junction bases with no gene match: 3. CDR3 length: 14 residues. CDR3 in DNA: TGTGCCAGCAGCCGGACTAGCCAAACCGGGGAGCTGTTTTTT. This encodes CASSRTSQTGELFF.

A word on this clone: The same CDR3 can be traced to other DNA sequences in this sample. The J gene is TRBJ2-7, the V gene TRBV5-1; 8 nucleotides match TRBD1. This CDR3 has 14 amino acids. The J segment lost 4 bases and the V segment lost 4 bases, leaving 7 bases of the junction unmatched. Germline CDR1 is SGHRS and CDR2 is YFSETQ. The CDR3 spells CASSVGQGGYEQYF. CDR3 bases: TGCGCCAGCAGCGTAGGACAGGGAGGATACGAGCAGTACTTC.

The chain links TRBV2 to TRBJ2-7; 11 bases match TRBD2. This CDR3 has 15 residues. Germline V lookup: CDR1 SNHLY, CDR2 FYNNEI. The V segment lost 6 bases and the J segment 7 bases; nucleotides outside the gene matches: 11. CDR3 sequence (DNA): TGTGCCAGCAGCTCCACTAGCGGGGGTTACGGGGAGCAGTACTTC. This gives the protein CASSSTSGGYGEQYF.

This clone was counted only a few times. The chain recombines TRBV5-1 with TRBJ1-5, with TRBD1 as a possible D gene (6 bases). With 4 bases removed from V and 6 bases from J, the gap between germline ends came to 11 bases. Germline V gene sequence: CDR1 SGHRS, CDR2 YFSETQ. The CDR3 extends over 13 amino acids. The CDR3 reads CASSLTGSQPQHF. The CDR3 nucleotides read TGCGCCAGCAGCCTTACAGGGTCTCAGCCCCAGCATTTT.

The genes are TRBV7-2 and TRBJ2-6; D might be TRBD2 (5 bases). The CDR3 is made up of 17 amino acids. Germline V gene lookup returns CDR1 SGHTA and CDR2 FQGNSA. V lost 1 base and J lost 0, with 10 bases in between. The CDR3 DNA is TGTGCCAGCAGCTTAGGTTACGGGGACTCTGGGGCCAACGTCCTGACTTTC. Translating gives CASSLGYGDSGANVLTF. The full variable domain, completed using reference TRBV7-2 and TRBJ2-6, is GAGVSQSPSNKVTEKGKDVELRCDPISGHTALYWYRQSLGQGLEFLIYFQGNSAPDKSGLPSDRFSAERTGGSVSTLTIQRTQQEDSAVYLCASSLGYGDSGANVLTFGAGSRLTVL.

This chain joins TRBV2 and TRBJ1-1; 9 bases fit TRBD1. CDR1 is SNHLY, CDR2 FYNNEI, per germline. This CDR3 contains 12 residues. The CDR3 sequence is CVLKDRGTEAFF. In DNA, the CDR3 is TGTGTCCTAAAGGACAGGGGAACTGAAGCTTTCTTT.

The V gene is TRBV30, the J gene TRBJ1-1; D gene ambiguous. Germline V lookup: CDR1 GTSNPN, CDR2 SVGIG (reference sequence). The CDR3 loop spans 13 amino acids. V was cut by 0 bases and J by 6 bases, with 11 bases left in between. The CDR3 DNA sequence: TGTGCCTGGAGTGTGGTAGGGAGTGCTGAAGCTTTCTTT. Its protein is CAWSVVGSAEAFF.

For the CDR3, the DNA is TGTGCCAGTAGTATACAGGGATACGGGCAGCCCCAGCATTTT. Residues: CASSIQGYGQPQHF. The chain employs TRBV19 and TRBJ1-5; tentatively, D is TRBD1 (5 bases). Germline V gene data show CDR1 as LNHDA and CDR2 as SQIVND (reference sequence). Trimming stripped 2 bases from V and 7 bases from J, with 12 bases between. This CDR3 has 14 amino acids.

V gene TRBV6-1 combines with J gene TRBJ1-1; D gene ambiguous. Per the germline V gene, CDR1 is MNHNS and CDR2 is SASEGT. This CDR3 comprises 13 residues. V lost 3 bases to trimming and J lost 3 bases, with 8 bases between them. The CDR3 DNA reads TGTGCCAGCAGTGACAGAAATTACACTGAAGCTTTCTTT. It encodes CASSDRNYTEAFF.

This chain uses TRBV15 with TRBJ2-3; TRBD2 aligns across 15 bases. CDR1 is LNHNV and CDR2 is YYDKDF in the germline V gene (reference sequence). The CDR3 has 18 residues. V was clipped by 2 bases and J by 5 bases; unmatched bases: 8. The DNA for the CDR3 is TGTGCCACCAGCAGATCTTGGACTAGCGGGGGGGCCGAAGATACGCAGTATTTT. Its protein product is CATSRSWTSGGAEDTQYF. Variable domain in full (rest from reference TRBV15 and TRBJ2-3): DAMVIQNPRYQVTQFGKPVTLSCSQTLNHNVMYWYQQKSSQAPKLLFHYYDKDFNNEADTPDNFQSRRPNTSFCFLDIRSPGLGDTAMYLCATSRSWTSGGAEDTQYFGPGTRLTVL.

This chain connects TRBV13 to TRBJ1-1; a possible D gene is TRBD1 (5 bases). Trimming took off 1 base at V and 0 bases at J, with 21 bases between the two ends. The CDR3 spans 19 residues. Germline V gene lookup returns CDR1 PRHDT and CDR2 FYEKMQ (reference sequence). For the CDR3, the DNA is TGTGCCAGCAGCTTAGATTATGGGGCCCACAGCAGGATGAACACTGAAGCTTTCTTT. Its protein is CASSLDYGAHSRMNTEAFF.

The gene calls are TRBV5-1 and TRBJ1-2; 10 positions agree with TRBD1. The CDR3 runs 13 residues. CDR1 SGHRS and CDR2 YFSETQ come from the germline V gene. The V and J ends lost 7 bases and 6 bases, in that order; junction bases with no gene match: 6. This chain's CDR3 is CASGTGTGDGYTF. The CDR3 DNA sequence: TGCGCCAGCGGAACCGGGACAGGGGATGGCTACACCTTC.

V and J are TRBV4-2 and TRBJ2-2, with TRBD2 matching over 12 bases. Losses at the gene ends were 1 base for V and 5 bases for J; bases not matched to a gene: 5. The germline gives CDR1 LGHNA, CDR2 YNFKEQ. CDR3 size: 17 residues. This chain's CDR3 is CASSQVQLAGGTGELFF. The DNA of the CDR3 is TGTGCCAGCAGCCAAGTTCAACTAGCGGGGGGTACCGGGGAGCTGTTTTTT.

The CDR3 sequence: CAISGARPLHNEQFF. Here the CDR3 DNA reads TGTGCCATCAGTGGTGCTAGACCCCTACACAATGAGCAGTTCTTC. V usage is TRBV10-3 and J usage is TRBJ2-1, with unresolved D. The V gene lost 4 bases and the J gene lost 5 bases, with 15 bases spanning the gap. There are 15 residues in the CDR3. Germline CDR1 ENHRY, CDR2 SYGVKD.

This clone occurred once. The chain combines TRBV6-2 or TRBV6-3 with TRBJ2-7; TRBD1 might be the D (5 bases). Germline assignment: CDR1 MNHEY and CDR2 SVGEGT. V lost 8 bases and J 2 bases, leaving 19 bases between the germline ends. The CDR3 covers 15 residues. The CDR3 loop reads CASRPVTDWAYEQYF. The CDR3 bases are TGTGCCAGCCGCCCCGTGACAGATTGGGCCTACGAGCAGTACTTC.

V is TRBV3-1 (or the pseudogene TRBV3-2) and J is TRBJ2-7; D not certain. V shed 1 base and J shed 2 bases, with 12 bases lying between them. Germline assignment: CDR1 LGHDT and CDR2 YNNKEL (reference sequence). The CDR3 runs 15 residues. The CDR3 sequence is CASSQGPLGTYEQYF. The CDR3 nucleotides are TGTGCCAGCAGCCAAGGACCTCTGGGCACCTACGAGCAGTACTTC.

The rearrangement joins TRBV5-4 to TRBJ2-4, with D maybe TRBD2 (6 bases). Trimming cost V 4 bases and J 13 bases, with 12 bases left between them. Germline V gene lookup returns CDR1 SGHNT and CDR2 YYREEE (reference sequence). This CDR3 region has 11 residues. CDR3: CASSTGTSQYF. DNA of the CDR3: TGTGCCAGCAGCACCGGGACTTCACAGTACTTC.

The V and J genes are TRBV5-1 and TRBJ1-3; the match to TRBD1 covers 10 bases. CDR1 and CDR2 (germline): SGHRS, YFSETQ. V was clipped by 1 base and J by 6 bases; unmatched bases: 10. The CDR3 runs 17 residues. CDR3 nucleotides: TGCGCCAGCAGCTTGAGATCACCGACAGGGGGCGAAAACACCATATATTTT. The encoded protein is CASSLRSPTGGENTIYF.

The chain joins TRBV5-6 to TRBJ1-4; D is unclear. The germline CDR1 and CDR2 sequences are SGHDT and YYEEEE. This CDR3 is 13 amino acids long. Between the trimmed V and J ends, which lost 2 bases and 8 bases, there was a span of 10 bases. The CDR3 coding sequence is TGTGCCAGCAGCTTTGGGAGTGAAGAAAAACTGTTTTTT. Translating it yields CASSFGSEEKLFF.

This chain connects TRBV7-9 to TRBJ1-1, with D perhaps TRBD1 (6 bases). CDR1 and CDR2 from the germline V gene are SEHNR and FQNEAQ (reference sequence). The germline V and J ends were trimmed by 5 bases and 2 bases, with 15 bases remaining between them. This CDR3 is built from 15 residues. In nucleotides, the CDR3 is TGTGCCAGCAGCCCTGCTGGCAGGGGTAACACTGAAGCTTTCTTT. Protein product: CASSPAGRGNTEAFF. The variable domain in full, completed from reference TRBV7-9 and TRBJ1-1, reads DTGVSQNPRHKITKRGQNVTFRCDPISEHNRLYWYRQTLGQGPEFLTYFQNEAQLEKSRLLSDRFSAERPKGSFSTLEIQRTEQGDSAMYLCASSPAGRGNTEAFFGQGTRLTVV.

V usage is TRBV5-1 and J usage is TRBJ1-1; perhaps TRBD1 as D (5 bases). CDR3 length: 14 amino acids. Germline assignment: CDR1 SGHRS and CDR2 YFSETQ. V lost 1 base and J lost 2, with 9 bases in between. The CDR3 sequence is CASSLFTGNTEAFF. CDR3 sequence (DNA): TGCGCCAGCAGCTTGTTTACAGGAAACACTGAAGCTTTCTTT.

The rearrangement joins TRBV30 to TRBJ2-5, with D maybe TRBD1 (6 bases). Germline loops: CDR1 GTSNPN, CDR2 SVGIG (reference sequence). V shed 4 bases and J shed 2 bases, with 14 bases lying between them. This CDR3 spans 14 amino acids. Written as DNA, the CDR3 is TGTGCCTGGACTCATGGGGGCAGTCAAGAGACCCAGTACTTC. Its protein product is CAWTHGGSQETQYF.